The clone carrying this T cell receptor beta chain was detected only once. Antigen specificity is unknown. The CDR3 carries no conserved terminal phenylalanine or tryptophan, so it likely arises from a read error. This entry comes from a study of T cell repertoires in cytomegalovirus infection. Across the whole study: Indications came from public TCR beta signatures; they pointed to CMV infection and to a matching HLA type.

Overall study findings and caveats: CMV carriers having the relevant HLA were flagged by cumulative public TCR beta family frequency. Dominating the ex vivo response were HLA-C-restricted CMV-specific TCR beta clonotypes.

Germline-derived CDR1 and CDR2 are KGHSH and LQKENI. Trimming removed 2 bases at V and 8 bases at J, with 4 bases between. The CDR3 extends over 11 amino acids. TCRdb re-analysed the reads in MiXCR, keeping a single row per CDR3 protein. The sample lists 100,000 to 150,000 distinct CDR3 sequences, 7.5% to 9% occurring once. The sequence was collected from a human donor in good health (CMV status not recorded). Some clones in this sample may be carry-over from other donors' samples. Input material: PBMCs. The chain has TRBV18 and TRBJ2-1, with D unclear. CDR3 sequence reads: CASSPDDEQFV. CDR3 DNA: TGTGCCAGCTCACCAGACGATGAGCAGTTCGTC.